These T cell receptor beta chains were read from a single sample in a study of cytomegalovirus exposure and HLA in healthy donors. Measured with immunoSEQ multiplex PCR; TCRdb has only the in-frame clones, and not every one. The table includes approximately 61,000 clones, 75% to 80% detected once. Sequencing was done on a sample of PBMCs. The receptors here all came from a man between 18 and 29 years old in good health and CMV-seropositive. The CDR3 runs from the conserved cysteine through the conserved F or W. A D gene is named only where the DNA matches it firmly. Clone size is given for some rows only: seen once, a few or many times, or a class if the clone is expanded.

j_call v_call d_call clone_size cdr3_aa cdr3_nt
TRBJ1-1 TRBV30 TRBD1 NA CAWTGGASTEAFF TGTGCCTGGACAGGGGGCGCGTCTACTGAAGCTTTCTTT
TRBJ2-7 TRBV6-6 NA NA CATAEGPYEQYF TGTGCCACCGCGGAGGGCCCCTACGAGCAGTACTTC
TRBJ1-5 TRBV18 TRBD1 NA CASSTDRDQPQHF TGTGCCAGCTCAACGGACAGGGACCAGCCCCAGCATTTT
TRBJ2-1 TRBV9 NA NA CASSAWVEGIYNEQFF TGTGCCAGCAGCGCCTGGGTGGAGGGGATCTACAATGAGCAGTTCTTC
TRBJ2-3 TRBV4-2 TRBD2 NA CASSQNWVGREGGTDTQYF TGTGCCAGCAGCCAAAACTGGGTTGGGCGGGAGGGCGGCACAGATACGCAGTATTTT
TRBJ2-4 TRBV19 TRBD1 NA CASSDRGSIQYF TGTGCCAGTAGTGACAGGGGGAGCATTCAGTACTTC
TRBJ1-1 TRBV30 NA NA CAWGAVNTEAFF TGTGCCTGGGGCGCGGTGAACACTGAAGCTTTCTTT
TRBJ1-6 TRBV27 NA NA CASSLTSSYNSPLHF TGTGCCAGCAGTTTAACGAGCTCCTATAATTCACCCCTCCACTTT
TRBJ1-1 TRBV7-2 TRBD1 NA CASSPGQRIPAFF TGTGCCAGCAGCCCGGGACAGCGTATCCCAGCTTTCTTT
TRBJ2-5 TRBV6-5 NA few CASRETGQETQYF TGTGCCAGCAGAGAGACAGGTCAAGAGACCCAGTACTTC
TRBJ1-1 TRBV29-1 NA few CSVGRVQAFF TGCAGCGTTGGGAGGGTACAAGCTTTCTTT
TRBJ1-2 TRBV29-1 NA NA CSVGAGEGYGYTF TGCAGCGTTGGGGCAGGGGAAGGGTATGGCTACACCTTC
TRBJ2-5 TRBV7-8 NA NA CASRFSGSQETQYF TGTGCCAGCAGGTTTTCCGGGTCCCAAGAGACCCAGTACTTC
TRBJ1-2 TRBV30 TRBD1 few CAWSVKGQPYGYTF TGTGCCTGGAGTGTGAAGGGACAGCCATATGGCTACACCTTC
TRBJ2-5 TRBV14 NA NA CASSRGELARETQYF TGTGCCAGCAGCCGAGGAGAACTTGCCCGGGAGACCCAGTACTTC
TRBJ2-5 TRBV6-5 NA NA CASRPSGRKETQYF TGTGCCAGCAGACCAAGCGGGCGGAAAGAGACCCAGTACTTC
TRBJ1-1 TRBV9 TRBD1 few CASSASTGGGTEAFF TGTGCCAGCAGCGCGTCCACAGGGGGCGGCACTGAAGCTTTCTTT
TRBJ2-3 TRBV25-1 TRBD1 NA CASSSGTGGADTQYF TGTGCCAGCAGTTCCGGGACAGGGGGCGCGGATACGCAGTATTTT
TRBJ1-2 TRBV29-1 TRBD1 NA CSAGQAAVDGYTF TGCAGCGCGGGACAGGCGGCGGTGGATGGCTACACCTTC
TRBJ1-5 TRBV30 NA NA CAWSYRDGQPQHF TGTGCCTGGAGTTACAGGGACGGTCAGCCCCAGCATTTT
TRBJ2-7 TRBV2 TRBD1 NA CASSEGDRYVYEQYF TGTGCCAGCAGTGAGGGGGACAGATATGTCTACGAGCAGTACTTC
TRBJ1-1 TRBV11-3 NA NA CASSSLGSGMNTEAFF TGTGCCAGCAGCTCCCTCGGGAGTGGGATGAACACTGAAGCTTTCTTT
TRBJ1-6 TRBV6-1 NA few CASSETANSPLHF TGTGCCAGCAGTGAAACAGCTAATTCACCCCTCCACTTT
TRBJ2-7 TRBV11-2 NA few CASSQTGTFSYEQYF TGTGCCAGCAGCCAGACCGGGACTTTCTCCTACGAGCAGTACTTC
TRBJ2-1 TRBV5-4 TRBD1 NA CASSSTGAHSSYNEQFF TGTGCCAGCAGCTCGACAGGGGCCCACAGCTCCTACAATGAGCAGTTCTTC
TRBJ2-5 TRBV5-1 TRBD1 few CASSLRGQGGETQYF TGCGCCAGCAGCTTGCGCGGACAGGGTGGAGAGACCCAGTACTTC
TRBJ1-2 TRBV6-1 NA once CASSEWDSLGYGYTF TGTGCCAGCAGTGAATGGGACTCCCTCGGATATGGCTACACCTTC
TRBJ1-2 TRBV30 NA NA CAWSVMENYGYTF TGTGCCTGGAGTGTAATGGAGAACTATGGCTACACCTTC